Listed below are T cell receptor beta chains from one sample, sequenced in a study of blood T cell repertoires in COVID-19. The table came from immunoSEQ multiplex PCR; TCRdb's copy has only in-frame clones and leaves some out. The sample lists around 100,000 clones, 90% occurring once. Source material: peripheral blood. These TCRs come from a middle-aged man with acute or convalescent COVID-19. CDR3s include the opening cysteine and the closing phenylalanine or tryptophan. A D gene is named only where the DNA matches it firmly. Size is omitted from some rows. Given values are once, few, many or a class for expanded clones.

cdr3_nt	cdr3_aa	d_call	clone_size	v_call	j_call
TGTGCCACCAGCGGCGGTGCAGCCCAAAGGCCCCAGCATTTT	CATSGGAAQRPQHF	.	.	TRBV24-1	TRBJ1-5
TGTGCCAGGCCTGGGGCTCGGCGGCCTACAAAAAACATTCAGTACTTC	CARPGARRPTKNIQYF	.	.	TRBV6-6	TRBJ2-4
TGTGCCAGCAGCTTAGGACAGGCGGTGATGAATGAAAAACTGTTTTTT	CASSLGQAVMNEKLFF	.	.	TRBV7-9	TRBJ1-4
TGTGCCAGCTCACCAGCGCCGGGGACTGGAAACACCATATATTTT	CASSPAPGTGNTIYF	.	.	TRBV18	TRBJ1-3
TGCGCCAGCAGCCAAGAGGACAGTGCCTACGAGCAGTACTTC	CASSQEDSAYEQYF	.	.	TRBV4-3	TRBJ2-7
TGTGCCACCAGCTACAGGACAGCACAAGAGACCCAGTACTTC	CATSYRTAQETQYF	.	.	TRBV15	TRBJ2-5
TGTGCCAGCAGCTTAGGGGAGGGCTCTGGAAACACCATATATTTT	CASSLGEGSGNTIYF	.	.	TRBV7-9	TRBJ1-3
TGTGCCAGCAGCTTCCGTCAGGGCCAAGAGACCCAGTACTTC	CASSFRQGQETQYF	.	few	TRBV11-3	TRBJ2-5
TGTGCCAGCAGCTTTCCGGGACTAGCGGGAGGGAATGAGCAGTTCTTC	CASSFPGLAGGNEQFF	TRBD2	.	TRBV7-9	TRBJ2-1
TGTGCCAGCAGTTCATTACAGGGTGCTAACTATGGCTACACCTTC	CASSSLQGANYGYTF	.	.	TRBV6-5	TRBJ1-2
TGTGCCAGCAGCTCCACTTTTGGCACTGAAGCTTTCTTT	CASSSTFGTEAFF	.	.	TRBV11-2	TRBJ1-1
TGTGCCATCAGTGGAAAGGGAGGGGACGCTTTCTTT	CAISGKGGDAFF	.	.	TRBV10-3	TRBJ1-1
TGTGCCAGTAGTATACTCCAGGCCTCTGGGGCCAACGTCCTGACTTTC	CASSILQASGANVLTF	.	.	TRBV19	TRBJ2-6
TGTGCCAGCAGCATGGGACTAGCGGACCTTAATGAGCAGTTCTTC	CASSMGLADLNEQFF	.	once	TRBV21-1	TRBJ2-1
TGCGCCAGCAGCTTGGGAACGGGACAGAATTCACCCCTCCACTTT	CASSLGTGQNSPLHF	TRBD1	.	TRBV5-1	TRBJ1-6
TGTGCCAGCAGCTTAGACCCCCTTGTAGATACGCAGTATTTT	CASSLDPLVDTQYF	.	.	TRBV11-3	TRBJ2-3
TGTGCCACCGGACGGGGAAGTGAAGCTTTCTTT	CATGRGSEAFF	.	.	TRBV15	TRBJ1-1
TGTGCCAGAAAATGGAGGCGGGATAGAATCGAGGACACTGAAGCTTTCTTT	CARKWRRDRIEDTEAFF	.	.	TRBV6-4	TRBJ1-1
TGCGCCAGCAGCTTGGGGACAGGGGAAGCTTTCTTT	CASSLGTGEAFF	TRBD1	.	TRBV5-1	TRBJ1-1
TGCGCCAGCAGCTTTACAGGGTCTGGGGATACGCAGTATTTT	CASSFTGSGDTQYF	.	.	TRBV5-1	TRBJ2-3
TGTGCCAGCAGCTCAGGACAGGGTTCGAACTATGGCTACACCTTC	CASSSGQGSNYGYTF	TRBD1	.	TRBV7-6	TRBJ1-2
TGCAGCGTTGCTCTAGCGGGAAAAACCTACGAGCAGTACTTC	CSVALAGKTYEQYF	TRBD2	.	TRBV29-1	TRBJ2-7
TGTGCCAGCAGCCCACTTGACAGGGCGGACACTGAAGCTTTCTTT	CASSPLDRADTEAFF	TRBD1	.	TRBV7-9	TRBJ1-1
TGCGCCAGCAGCTTGGAACAGGGGTACACTGAAGCTTTCTTT	CASSLEQGYTEAFF	TRBD1	.	TRBV5-1	TRBJ1-1
TGCGCCAGCAGCTTGACAGGGGTTATTGGGGAGACCCAGTACTTC	CASSLTGVIGETQYF	TRBD1	once	TRBV5-1	TRBJ2-5
TGTGCCAGCTGTGACAGGGGGCGGGAGACCCAGTACTTC	CASCDRGRETQYF	TRBD1	.	TRBV2	TRBJ2-5
TGCGCCAGCAAGACAGCATACTCTGGAAACACCATATATTTT	CASKTAYSGNTIYF	.	.	TRBV5-1	TRBJ1-3
TGTGCCAGTGTAGACAGGGAAGAGACCCAGTACTTC	CASVDREETQYF	TRBD1	.	TRBV19	TRBJ2-5
TGTGCCTGGAGTGTACACGGCGGTCTCGGAAACACCATATATTTT	CAWSVHGGLGNTIYF	.	.	TRBV30	TRBJ1-3
TGTGCCAGCTCACTCGGACAGGGACGTATAGGGACTGAAGCTTTCTTT	CASSLGQGRIGTEAFF	TRBD1	.	TRBV18	TRBJ1-1
TGTGCCAGTAGGCGGAGGGCAGGGGGCGAGTATCAGCCCCAGCATTTT	CASRRRAGGEYQPQHF	TRBD1	.	TRBV19	TRBJ1-5
TGTGCCAGCAGCCCACGGACTAGCGGGATCAGCACAGATACGCAGTATTTT	CASSPRTSGISTDTQYF	TRBD2	.	TRBV5-5	TRBJ2-3
TGTGCCACCGGAGACAGCCGAGGAGAGCCCCAGCATTTT	CATGDSRGEPQHF	.	.	TRBV24-1	TRBJ1-5
TGTGCCAGCAGCAAAAGACAGGGGGACAATGAGCAGTTCTTC	CASSKRQGDNEQFF	TRBD1	.	TRBV7-8	TRBJ2-1
TGTGCCAGCAGCTTACAGGGGGAAAACACCATATATTTT	CASSLQGENTIYF	TRBD1	.	TRBV7-9	TRBJ1-3
TGCGCCAGCAGCCCCTCAGGGCAGGGGGAGACCCAGTACTTC	CASSPSGQGETQYF	.	.	TRBV5-1	TRBJ2-5
TGTGCCAGCAGCAAAGTTCGGGGAGCAGTTGGAAACACCATATATTTT	CASSKVRGAVGNTIYF	.	.	TRBV21-1	TRBJ1-3
TGTGCCAGTAGTTCTGGACAGCCGACAAGAGCTTTCTTT	CASSSGQPTRAFF	.	.	TRBV19	TRBJ1-1
TGTGCCAGCAGTGAAAGGAGTCGGCTACTGTGGACTGAAGCTTTCTTT	CASSERSRLLWTEAFF	.	.	TRBV6-1	TRBJ1-1
TGTGCCAGCAGCCAAGACCGGCCGGGGACTAGCGGGAGGAGGAGAGATACGCAGTATTTT	CASSQDRPGTSGRRRDTQYF	TRBD2	few	TRBV3-1/TRBV3-2	TRBJ2-3
TGTGCCACCAGCGACGGGACAGGGAGCTCCTACGAGCAGTACTTC	CATSDGTGSSYEQYF	TRBD1	.	TRBV15	TRBJ2-7
TGTGCCAGCAGTGAAGAGGATAAAGCAGGGGGCAGTTATGGCTACACCTTC	CASSEEDKAGGSYGYTF	TRBD1	.	TRBV6-1	TRBJ1-2
TGTGCCAGCAGTGACGCACAGGGAAGAGGCGAGCAGTACTTC	CASSDAQGRGEQYF	.	.	TRBV6-1	TRBJ2-7
TGTGCCAGCAGGACAGGGGCGGAGAAATCACCCCTCCACTTT	CASRTGAEKSPLHF	TRBD1	.	TRBV27	TRBJ1-6
TGTGCCATCAATACTGGGGACAGGGGGCCTAACAATGAGCAGTTCTTC	CAINTGDRGPNNEQFF	TRBD1	.	TRBV10-3	TRBJ2-1
TGTGCCAGCAGCTCCTACTCGGGGCGGGAGGAGCAGTACTTC	CASSSYSGREEQYF	TRBD2	.	TRBV7-2	TRBJ2-7
TGTGCCAGTAGTATAGGGACAGGGTCAGCGTACGAGCAGTACTTC	CASSIGTGSAYEQYF	TRBD1	.	TRBV19	TRBJ2-7
TGTGCCAGCAGTCCGTCATGGGGGGACAGCCGGTCTGAAGGCTACACCTTC	CASSPSWGDSRSEGYTF	TRBD1	.	TRBV27	TRBJ1-2
TGTGCCAGCGGGACTTCTTACGAGCAGTACTTC	CASGTSYEQYF	.	.	TRBV6-5	TRBJ2-7
TGTGCCAGCAGGGCAGGTCCTTCCTACGAGCAGTACTTC	CASRAGPSYEQYF	.	.	TRBV2	TRBJ2-7
TGTGCCTGGACCCGAACCGTGCAGGGTGGTGGCGACACCATATATTTT	CAWTRTVQGGGDTIYF	.	once	TRBV30	TRBJ1-3
TGTGCCAGCAGCTTGAGAGCGGGAGTTATAAATGAGCAGTTCTTC	CASSLRAGVINEQFF	TRBD2	.	TRBV5-4	TRBJ2-1
TGTGCCAGCAGCGCCACAATAGCGACACAAGAGACCCAGTACTTC	CASSATIATQETQYF	.	.	TRBV5-4	TRBJ2-5